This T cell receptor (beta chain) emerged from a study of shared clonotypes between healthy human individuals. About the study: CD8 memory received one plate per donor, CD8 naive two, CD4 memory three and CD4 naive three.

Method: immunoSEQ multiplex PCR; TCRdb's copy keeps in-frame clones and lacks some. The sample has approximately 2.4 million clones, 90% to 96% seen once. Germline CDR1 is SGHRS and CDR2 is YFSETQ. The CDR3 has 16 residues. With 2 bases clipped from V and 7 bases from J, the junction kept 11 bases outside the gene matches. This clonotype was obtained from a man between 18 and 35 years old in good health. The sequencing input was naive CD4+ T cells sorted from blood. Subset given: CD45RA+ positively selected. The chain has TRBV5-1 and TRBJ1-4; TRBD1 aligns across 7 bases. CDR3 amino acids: CASSFSGEGAIEKLFF. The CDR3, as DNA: TGCGCCAGCAGCTTCTCTGGGGAGGGGGCAATTGAAAAACTGTTTTTT.